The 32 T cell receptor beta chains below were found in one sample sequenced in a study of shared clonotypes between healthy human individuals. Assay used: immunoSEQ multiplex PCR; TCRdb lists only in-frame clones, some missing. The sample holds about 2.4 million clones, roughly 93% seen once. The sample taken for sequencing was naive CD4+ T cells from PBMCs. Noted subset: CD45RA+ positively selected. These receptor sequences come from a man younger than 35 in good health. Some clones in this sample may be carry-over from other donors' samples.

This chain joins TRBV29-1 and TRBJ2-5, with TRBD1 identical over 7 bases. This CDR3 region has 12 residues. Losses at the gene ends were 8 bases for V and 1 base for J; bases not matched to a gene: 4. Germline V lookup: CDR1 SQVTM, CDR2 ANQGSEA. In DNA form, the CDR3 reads TGCAGCATTCGACAGGGCCAAGAGACCCAGTACTTC. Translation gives CSIRQGQETQYF.

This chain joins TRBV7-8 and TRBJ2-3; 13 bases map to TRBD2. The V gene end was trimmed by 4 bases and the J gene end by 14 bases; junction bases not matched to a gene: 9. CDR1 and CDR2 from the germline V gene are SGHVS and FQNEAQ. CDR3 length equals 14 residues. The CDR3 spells CASSSDGLAGAGYF. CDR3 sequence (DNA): TGTGCCAGCAGCTCAGACGGACTAGCGGGAGCAGGGTATTTT.

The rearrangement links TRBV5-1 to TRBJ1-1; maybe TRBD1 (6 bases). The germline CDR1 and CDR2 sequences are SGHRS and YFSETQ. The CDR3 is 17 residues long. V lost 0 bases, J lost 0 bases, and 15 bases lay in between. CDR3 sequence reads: CASSLVPHAGVNTEAFF. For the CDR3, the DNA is TGCGCCAGCAGCTTGGTGCCCCATGCAGGGGTGAACACTGAAGCTTTCTTT.

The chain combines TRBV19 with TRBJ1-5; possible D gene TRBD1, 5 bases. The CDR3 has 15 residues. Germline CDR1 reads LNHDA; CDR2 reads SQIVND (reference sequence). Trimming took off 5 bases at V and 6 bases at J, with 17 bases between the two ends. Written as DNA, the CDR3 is TGTGCCAGTAGTCCTATGGGGGGGTCACCTCAGCCCCAGCATTTT. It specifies CASSPMGGSPQPQHF.

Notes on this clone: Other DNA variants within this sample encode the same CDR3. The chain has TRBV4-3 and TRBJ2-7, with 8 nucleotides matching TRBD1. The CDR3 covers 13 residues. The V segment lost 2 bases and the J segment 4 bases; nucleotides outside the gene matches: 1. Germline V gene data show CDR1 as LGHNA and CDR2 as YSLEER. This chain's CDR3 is CASSQRQGYEQYF. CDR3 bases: TGCGCCAGCAGCCAAAGACAGGGGTACGAGCAGTACTTC.

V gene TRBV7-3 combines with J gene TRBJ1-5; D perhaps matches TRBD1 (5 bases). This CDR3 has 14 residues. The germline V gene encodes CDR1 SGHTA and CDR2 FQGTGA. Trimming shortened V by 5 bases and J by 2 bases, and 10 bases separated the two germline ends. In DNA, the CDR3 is TGTGCCAGCAGCCAAACAGGTGGCAATCAGCCCCAGCATTTT. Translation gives CASSQTGGNQPQHF.

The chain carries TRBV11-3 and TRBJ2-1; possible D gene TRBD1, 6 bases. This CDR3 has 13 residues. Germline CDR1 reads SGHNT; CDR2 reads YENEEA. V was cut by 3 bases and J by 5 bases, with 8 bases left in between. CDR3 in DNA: TGTGCCAGCAGCTTGGACAGCGACAATGAGCAGTTCTTC. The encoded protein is CASSLDSDNEQFF.

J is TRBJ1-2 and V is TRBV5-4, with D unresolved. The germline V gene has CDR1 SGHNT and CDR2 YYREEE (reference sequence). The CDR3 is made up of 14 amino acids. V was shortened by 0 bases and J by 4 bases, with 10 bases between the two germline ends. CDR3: CASSLGPATYGYTF. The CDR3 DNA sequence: TGTGCCAGCAGCTTGGGGCCAGCTACCTATGGCTACACCTTC.

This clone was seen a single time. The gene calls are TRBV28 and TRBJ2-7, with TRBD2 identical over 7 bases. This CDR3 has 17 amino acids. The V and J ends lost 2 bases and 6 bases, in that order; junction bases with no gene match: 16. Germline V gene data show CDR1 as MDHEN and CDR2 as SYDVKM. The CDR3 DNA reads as TGTGCCAGCAGTTTAAGGCCCCCGGTGCGGGAGCACCCCGAGCAGTACTTC. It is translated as CASSLRPPVREHPEQYF.

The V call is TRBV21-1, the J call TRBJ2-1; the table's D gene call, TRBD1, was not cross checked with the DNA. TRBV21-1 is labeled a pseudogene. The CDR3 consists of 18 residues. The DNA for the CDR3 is TGTGCCAGCAGCAAAGCCCTCTCGGACAGCCGCGACTACAATGAGCAGTTCTTC. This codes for CASSKALSDSRDYNEQFF.

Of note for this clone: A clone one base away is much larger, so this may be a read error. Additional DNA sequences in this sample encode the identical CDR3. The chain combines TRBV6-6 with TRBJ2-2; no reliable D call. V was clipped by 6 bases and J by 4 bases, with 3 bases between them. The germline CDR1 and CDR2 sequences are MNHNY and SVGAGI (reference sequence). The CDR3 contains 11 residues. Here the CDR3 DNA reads TGTGCCAGCAGCTTCACCGGGGAGCTGTTTTTT. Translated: CASSFTGELFF.

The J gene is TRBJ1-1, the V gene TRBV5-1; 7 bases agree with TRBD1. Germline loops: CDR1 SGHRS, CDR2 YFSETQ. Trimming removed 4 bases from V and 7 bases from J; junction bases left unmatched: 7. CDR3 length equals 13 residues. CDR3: CASSRIGQDEAFF. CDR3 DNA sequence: TGCGCCAGCAGCCGTATAGGACAGGATGAAGCTTTCTTT.

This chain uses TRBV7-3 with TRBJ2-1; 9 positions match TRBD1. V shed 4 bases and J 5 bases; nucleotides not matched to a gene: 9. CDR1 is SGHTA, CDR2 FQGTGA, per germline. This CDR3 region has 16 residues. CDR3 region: CASSSPGQGPNNEQFF. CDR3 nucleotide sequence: TGTGCCAGCAGCTCACCGGGACAGGGCCCAAACAATGAGCAGTTCTTC.

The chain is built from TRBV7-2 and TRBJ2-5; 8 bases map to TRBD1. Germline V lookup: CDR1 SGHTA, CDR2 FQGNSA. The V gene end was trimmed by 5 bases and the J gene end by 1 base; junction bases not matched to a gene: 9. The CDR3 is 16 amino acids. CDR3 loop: CASSMSGTGRQETQYF. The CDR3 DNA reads TGTGCCAGCAGCATGTCCGGGACAGGCCGCCAAGAGACCCAGTACTTC. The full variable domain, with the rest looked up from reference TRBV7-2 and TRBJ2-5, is GAGVSQSPSNKVTEKGKDVELRCDPISGHTALYWYRQSLGQGLEFLIYFQGNSAPDKSGLPSDRFSAERTGGSVSTLTIQRTQQEDSAVYLCASSMSGTGRQETQYFGPGTRLLVL.

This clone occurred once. The CDR3 DNA reads as TGTGCCAGCAGCTTAAGGGGGGAGGTAGCGGTAAGCTCCTACGAGCAGTACTTC. It specifies CASSLRGEVAVSSYEQYF. The V call is TRBV7-2, the J call TRBJ2-7, with D tentatively TRBD1 or TRBD2 (6 bases each). Germline CDR1 SGHTA, CDR2 FQGNSA. The CDR3 runs 18 residues. V lost 2 bases and J lost 0, with 20 bases in between.

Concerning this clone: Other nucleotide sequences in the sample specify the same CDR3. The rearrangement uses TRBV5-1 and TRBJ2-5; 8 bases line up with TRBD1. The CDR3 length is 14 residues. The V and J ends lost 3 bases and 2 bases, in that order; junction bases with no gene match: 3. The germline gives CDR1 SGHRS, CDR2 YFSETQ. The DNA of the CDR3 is TGCGCCAGCAGCTCCGGGACAGGACAAGAGACCCAGTACTTC. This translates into CASSSGTGQETQYF.

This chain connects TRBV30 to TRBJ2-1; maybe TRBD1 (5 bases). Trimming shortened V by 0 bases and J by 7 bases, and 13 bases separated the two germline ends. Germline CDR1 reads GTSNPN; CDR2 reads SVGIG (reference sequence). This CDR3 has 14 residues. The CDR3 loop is CAWSVLGLINEQFF. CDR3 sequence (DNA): TGTGCCTGGAGTGTACTGGGGCTAATTAATGAGCAGTTCTTC.

The CDR3 DNA sequence: TGTGCCAGCAGTTCCACGACAGTTGAAGCTTTCTTT. Translating it yields CASSSTTVEAFF. This sequence joins TRBV6-5 and TRBJ1-1, with D perhaps matching TRBD1 (5 bases). The CDR3 covers 12 residues. Looked up from germline, CDR1 is MNHEY and CDR2 is SVGAGI. V was pared by 4 bases and J by 7 bases, with 10 bases between.

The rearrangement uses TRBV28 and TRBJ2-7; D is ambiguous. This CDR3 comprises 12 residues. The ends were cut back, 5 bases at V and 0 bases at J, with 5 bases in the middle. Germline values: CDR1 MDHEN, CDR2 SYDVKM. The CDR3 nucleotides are TGTGCCAGCAGTGCGAGCTCCTACGAGCAGTACTTC. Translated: CASSASSYEQYF.

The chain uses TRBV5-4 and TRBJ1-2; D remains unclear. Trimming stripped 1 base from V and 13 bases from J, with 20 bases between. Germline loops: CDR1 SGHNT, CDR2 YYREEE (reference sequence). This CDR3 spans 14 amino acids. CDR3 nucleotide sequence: TGTGCCAGCAGCTTGTTAGGGTCCGGCAATCCGGGCACCTTC. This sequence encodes CASSLLGSGNPGTF.

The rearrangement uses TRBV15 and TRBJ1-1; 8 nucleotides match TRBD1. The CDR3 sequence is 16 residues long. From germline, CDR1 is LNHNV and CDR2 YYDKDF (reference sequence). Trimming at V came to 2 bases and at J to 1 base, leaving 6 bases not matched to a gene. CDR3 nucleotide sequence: TGTGCCACCAGCAGACTTGGGGACAGGCAGAACACTGAAGCTTTCTTT. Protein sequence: CATSRLGDRQNTEAFF.

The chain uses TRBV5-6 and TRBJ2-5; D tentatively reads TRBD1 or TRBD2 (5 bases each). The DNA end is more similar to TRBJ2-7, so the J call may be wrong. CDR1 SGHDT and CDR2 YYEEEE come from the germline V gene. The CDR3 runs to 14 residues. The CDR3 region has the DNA TGTGCCAGCAGCGTGAGGGGCGAGGGCTACGAGCAGTACTTC. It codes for CASSVRGEGYEQYF.

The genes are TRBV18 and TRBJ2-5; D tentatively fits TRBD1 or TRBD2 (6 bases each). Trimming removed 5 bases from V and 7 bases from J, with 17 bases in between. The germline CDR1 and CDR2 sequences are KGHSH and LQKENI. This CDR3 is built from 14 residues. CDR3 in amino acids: CASSETGTGGTQYF. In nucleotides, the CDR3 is TGTGCCAGCTCAGAAACAGGGACCGGGGGGACCCAGTACTTC.

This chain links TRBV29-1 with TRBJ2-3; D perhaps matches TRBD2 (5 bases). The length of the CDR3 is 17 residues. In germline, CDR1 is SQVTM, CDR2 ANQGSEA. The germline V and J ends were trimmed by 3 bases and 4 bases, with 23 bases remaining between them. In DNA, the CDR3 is TGCAGCGTTGACGGGCGCGGACTTGGTGGACGAGCAGATACGCAGTATTTT. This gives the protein CSVDGRGLGGRADTQYF.

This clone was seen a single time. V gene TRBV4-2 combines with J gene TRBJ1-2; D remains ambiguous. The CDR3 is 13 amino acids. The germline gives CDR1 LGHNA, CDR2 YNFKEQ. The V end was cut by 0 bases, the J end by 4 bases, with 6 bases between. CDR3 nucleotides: TGTGCCAGCAGCCAAGATTCCGCCTATGGCTACACCTTC. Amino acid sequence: CASSQDSAYGYTF.

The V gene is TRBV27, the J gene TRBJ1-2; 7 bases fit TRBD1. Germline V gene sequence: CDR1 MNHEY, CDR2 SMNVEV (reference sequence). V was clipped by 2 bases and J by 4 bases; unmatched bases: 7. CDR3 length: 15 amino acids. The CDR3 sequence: CASSLRGLEFYGYTF. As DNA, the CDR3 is TGTGCCAGCAGTTTAAGGGGGCTCGAGTTCTATGGCTACACCTTC.

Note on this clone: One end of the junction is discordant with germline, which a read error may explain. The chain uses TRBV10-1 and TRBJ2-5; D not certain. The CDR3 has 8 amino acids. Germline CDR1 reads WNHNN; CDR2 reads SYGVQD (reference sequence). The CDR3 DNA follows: TGCGCCAGCAGTATCCAGGACTTC. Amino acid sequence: CASSIQDF.

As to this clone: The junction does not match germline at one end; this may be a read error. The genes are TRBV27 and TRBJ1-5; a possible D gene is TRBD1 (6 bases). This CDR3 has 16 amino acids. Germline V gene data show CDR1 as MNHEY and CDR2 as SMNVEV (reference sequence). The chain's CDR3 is CATSSSGAPVNQPQHF. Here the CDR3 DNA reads TGTGCCACCAGTTCGTCAGGGGCGCCGGTCAATCAGCCCCAGCATTTT.

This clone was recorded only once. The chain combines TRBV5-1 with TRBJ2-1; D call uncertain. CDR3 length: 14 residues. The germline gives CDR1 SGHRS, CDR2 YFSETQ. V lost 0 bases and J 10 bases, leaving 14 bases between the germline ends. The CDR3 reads CASSLGELMWEQFF. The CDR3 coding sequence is TGCGCCAGCAGCTTGGGAGAGTTGATGTGGGAGCAGTTCTTC. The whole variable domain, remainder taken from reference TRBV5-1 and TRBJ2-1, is KAGVTQTPRYLIKTRGQQVTLSCSPISGHRSVSWYQQTPGQGLQFLFEYFSETQRNKGNFPGRFSGRQFSNSRSEMNVSTLELGDSALYLCASSLGELMWEQFFGPGTRLTVL.

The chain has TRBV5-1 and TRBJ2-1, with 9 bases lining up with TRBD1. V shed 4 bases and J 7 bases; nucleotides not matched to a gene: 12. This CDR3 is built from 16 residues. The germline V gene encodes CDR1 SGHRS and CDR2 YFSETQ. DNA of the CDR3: TGCGCCAGCAGCCAACTTCCCGGGACAGGGCGGAATGAGCAGTTCTTC. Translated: CASSQLPGTGRNEQFF.

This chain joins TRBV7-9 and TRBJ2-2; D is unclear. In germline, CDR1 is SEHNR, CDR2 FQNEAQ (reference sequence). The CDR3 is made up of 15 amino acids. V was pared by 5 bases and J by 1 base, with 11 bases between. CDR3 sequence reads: CASSLLTRNTGELFF. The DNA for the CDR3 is TGTGCCAGCAGCCTTTTAACGCGGAACACCGGGGAGCTGTTTTTT.

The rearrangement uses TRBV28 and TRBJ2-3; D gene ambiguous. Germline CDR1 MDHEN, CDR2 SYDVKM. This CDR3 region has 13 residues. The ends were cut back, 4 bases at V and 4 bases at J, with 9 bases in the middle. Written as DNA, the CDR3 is TGTGCCAGCAGTTATTCGTCTGCAGATACGCAGTATTTT. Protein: CASSYSSADTQYF.